This T cell receptor beta chain was recovered during a study of Ad26.COV2.S vaccination and SARS-CoV-2 variants. Notes on the study in general: Those who received vaccine or placebo ended up with similar non-spike TCR breadth. Using TCR breadth and depth analyses may have led to underestimated total T cell responses. The authors reported substantial breadth in spike-specific CD8+ and CD4+ T cell responses after vaccination. Placebo recipients had lower spike-specific TCR breadth than vaccine recipients.

Repertoires were generated with immunoSEQ multiplex PCR, while TCRdb's copy carries only in-frame clones and drops some. The table shows 350,000 to 450,000 clones, with 92% occurring only once. Concerning this clone itself: Its cognate antigen is unknown. Different DNA sequences within this sample yield the same CDR3.

V was pared by 3 bases and J by 4 bases, with 6 bases of the junction left unmatched. CDR1 is SGDLS, CDR2 YYNGEE, per germline. The CDR3 totals 14 residues. This receptor was taken from a human donor who had recovered from COVID-19. Sequencing was performed on peripheral blood, taken after recovery from COVID-19. V usage is TRBV9 and J usage is TRBJ2-5; 7 nucleotides align to TRBD1. The CDR3 is CASSARTGGETQYF. The DNA for the CDR3 is TGTGCCAGCAGCGCCCGGACAGGAGGAGAGACCCAGTACTTC.